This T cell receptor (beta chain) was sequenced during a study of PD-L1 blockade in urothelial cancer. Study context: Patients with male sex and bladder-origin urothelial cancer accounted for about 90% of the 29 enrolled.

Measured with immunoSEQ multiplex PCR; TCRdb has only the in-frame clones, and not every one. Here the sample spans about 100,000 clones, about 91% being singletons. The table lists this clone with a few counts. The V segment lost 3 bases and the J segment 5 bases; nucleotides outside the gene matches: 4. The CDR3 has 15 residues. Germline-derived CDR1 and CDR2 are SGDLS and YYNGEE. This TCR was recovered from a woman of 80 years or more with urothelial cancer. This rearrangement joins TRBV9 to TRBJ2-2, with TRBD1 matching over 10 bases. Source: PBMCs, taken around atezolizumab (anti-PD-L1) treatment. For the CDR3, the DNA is TGTGCCAGCAGCGGCGGGACAGGGGAGACCGGGGAGCTGTTTTTT. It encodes CASSGGTGETGELFF.